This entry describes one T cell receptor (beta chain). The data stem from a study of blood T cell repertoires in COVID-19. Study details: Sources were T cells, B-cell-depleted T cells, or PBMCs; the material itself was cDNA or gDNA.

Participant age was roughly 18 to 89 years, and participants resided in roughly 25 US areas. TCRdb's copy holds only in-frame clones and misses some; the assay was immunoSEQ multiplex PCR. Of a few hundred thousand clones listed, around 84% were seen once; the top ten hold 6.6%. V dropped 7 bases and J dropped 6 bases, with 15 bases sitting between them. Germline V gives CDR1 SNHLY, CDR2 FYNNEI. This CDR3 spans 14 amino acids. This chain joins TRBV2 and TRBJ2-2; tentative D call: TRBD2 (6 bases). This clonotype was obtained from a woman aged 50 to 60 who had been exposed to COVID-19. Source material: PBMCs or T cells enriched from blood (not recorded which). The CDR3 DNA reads TGTGCCAGCAATCGGGACTCCCTGGCCGGGGAGCTGTTTTTT. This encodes CASNRDSLAGELFF.